These 24 T cell receptor beta chains share one sample of origin, sequenced in a study of T-cell reconstitution after alpha-beta-depleted transplantation in children. The authors prepared the TCRbeta library with unique molecular identifiers. TCRdb ran MiXCR on the PCR reads and lists one entry per CDR3 protein. This table has some 550,000 distinct CDR3 sequences, roughly 23% appearing once. The sample consisted of PBMCs, mostly from graft donor cells, taken 360 days after TCRalphabeta/CD19-depleted stem cell transplant. The receptors were sampled from a boy under two years old who had a stem cell transplant for acute myeloid leukemia, so the T cells may come from the graft donor.

This clonotype was seen many times. This chain joins TRBV6-1 and TRBJ2-5; D gene uncertain. In germline, CDR1 is MNHNS, CDR2 SASEGT. V lost 6 bases, J lost 2 bases, and 10 bases lay in between. The CDR3 has 13 residues. CDR3 residues: CASSSTLQETQYF. The CDR3 DNA sequence: TGTGCCAGCAGCTCGACACTACAAGAGACCCAGTACTTC.

The chain recombines TRBV5-6 with TRBJ2-7; 9 bases agree with TRBD1. CDR3 length: 13 residues. Looked up from germline, CDR1 is SGHDT and CDR2 is YYEEEE. The J segment lost 4 bases and the V segment lost 5 bases, leaving 4 bases of the junction unmatched. The CDR3 loop reads CASSGDREYEQYF. In nucleotides, the CDR3 is TGTGCCAGCAGTGGGGACAGGGAGTACGAGCAGTACTTC. The full variable domain, its missing parts supplied by reference TRBV5-6 and TRBJ2-7, is DAGVTQSPTHLIKTRGQQVTLRCSPKSGHDTVSWYQQALGQGPQFIFQYYEEEERQRGNFPDRFSGHQFPNYSSELNVNALLLGDSALYLCASSGDREYEQYFGPGTRLTVT.

The chain has TRBV12-3 or TRBV12-4 and TRBJ2-3, with 11 bases identical to TRBD2. V trimming: 8 bases; J trimming: 3 bases; junction bases outside the gene matches: 4. This CDR3 has 14 residues. Here the CDR3 reads CASRASGGTDTQYF. DNA of the CDR3: TGTGCCAGCCGTGCTAGCGGGGGGACAGATACGCAGTATTTT.

The V gene is TRBV20-1, the J gene TRBJ2-1; TRBD2 matches 13 bases. V lost 2 bases and J lost 4; bases outside the gene matches: 11. Germline CDR1 DFQATT, CDR2 SNEGSKA (reference sequence). CDR3 length: 18 amino acids. CDR3 sequence reads: CSARLGTSGGASYNEQFF. DNA of the CDR3: TGCAGTGCTAGATTAGGTACTAGCGGGGGGGCGAGTTACAATGAGCAGTTCTTC.

This clonotype has only a few counts. The chain couples TRBV13 to TRBJ1-5; no clear D gene. CDR1 is PRHDT and CDR2 is FYEKMQ in the germline V gene (reference sequence). Trimming left V 5 bases short and J 2 bases short, with 22 bases between. CDR3 length: 18 amino acids. The CDR3 sequence is CASSQPPSGQRRNQPQHF. The CDR3 DNA follows: TGTGCCAGCAGCCAACCCCCCTCCGGGCAGAGGCGCAATCAGCCCCAGCATTTT.

This clonotype came up a few times. The chain recombines TRBV20-1 with TRBJ1-4; TRBD1 aligns across 9 bases. CDR3 length: 14 amino acids. V trimming: 3 bases; J trimming: 7 bases; junction bases outside the gene matches: 6. CDR1 is DFQATT and CDR2 is SNEGSKA in the germline V gene (reference sequence). The CDR3 sequence is CSARDTGGSEKLFF. The CDR3 nucleotides are TGCAGTGCTAGGGATACAGGGGGCAGTGAAAAACTGTTTTTT.

This clonotype was seen a few times. This chain joins TRBV5-1 and TRBJ1-1; D is possibly TRBD1 (6 bases). The length of the CDR3 is 14 residues. The germline CDR1 and CDR2 sequences are SGHRS and YFSETQ. V shed 4 bases and J shed 5 bases, with 15 bases lying between them. The CDR3: CASSHPNRETEAFF. The CDR3 DNA is TGCGCCAGCAGCCACCCAAACAGGGAAACTGAAGCTTTCTTT.

This clonotype came up many times. This sequence joins TRBV20-1 and TRBJ2-7, with D unresolved. Germline V gene sequence: CDR1 DFQATT, CDR2 SNEGSKA (reference sequence). Trimming took off 3 bases at V and 3 bases at J, with 6 bases between the two ends. The CDR3 is made up of 11 amino acids. CDR3 loop: CSASSDYEQYV. The CDR3 DNA reads TGCAGTGCTAGTTCGGACTACGAGCAGTACGTC.

In its sample, this clonotype was seen many times. The chain is built from TRBV20-1 and TRBJ1-5, with TRBD1 matching 10 bases. There are 15 residues in the CDR3. Trimming removed 5 bases from V and 1 base from J; junction bases left unmatched: 5. Germline CDR1 and CDR2: DFQATT and SNEGSKA (reference sequence). The CDR3 loop reads CSAAPDRGSNQPQHF. The CDR3 nucleotides are TGCAGTGCTGCCCCGGACAGGGGGAGCAATCAGCCCCAGCATTTT.

This clonotype was recorded many times. V is TRBV6-6 and J is TRBJ2-1, with D unresolved. This CDR3 is built from 13 residues. Germline loops: CDR1 MNHNY, CDR2 SVGAGI (reference sequence). V lost 0 bases and J 8 bases, leaving 8 bases between the germline ends. The CDR3 is CASSYSWVDEQFF. In DNA form, the CDR3 reads TGTGCCAGCAGTTACTCGTGGGTGGATGAGCAGTTCTTC.

The chain employs TRBV10-3 and TRBJ1-1; no firm D call. The V gene lost 5 bases and the J gene lost 6 bases, with 16 bases spanning the gap. Germline V gene lookup returns CDR1 ENHRY and CDR2 SYGVKD. The CDR3 sequence is 14 residues long. CDR3: CAISIETPGAEAFF. The DNA for the CDR3 is TGTGCCATCAGTATCGAGACGCCTGGCGCTGAAGCTTTCTTT.

The gene calls are TRBV5-1 and TRBJ2-7; no clear D gene. Germline CDR1 is SGHRS and CDR2 is YFSETQ. Trimming pared 0 bases from V and 2 bases from J, leaving 12 bases between. The CDR3 has 15 amino acids. The CDR3 region has the DNA TGCGCCAGCAGCTTGGACCGGGCCGGCCCCTACGAGCAGTACGTC. This encodes CASSLDRAGPYEQYV.

This clonotype was seen only a few times. The chain is built from TRBV20-1 and TRBJ2-3; D perhaps matches TRBD2 (6 bases). V was pared by 3 bases and J by 6 bases, with 13 bases between. This CDR3 is built from 13 residues. The germline V gene has CDR1 DFQATT and CDR2 SNEGSKA (reference sequence). Here the CDR3 DNA reads TGCAGTGCTAGGACGGGAGTCCGGGATACGCAGTATTTT. As protein: CSARTGVRDTQYF.

This clonotype was counted ten times or more. The rearrangement joins TRBV28 to TRBJ1-6; 7 positions match TRBD1. V shed 7 bases, J shed 10 bases, and the junction held 13 bases outside the gene matches. CDR3 length: 15 residues. The V gene's germline CDR1 is MDHEN and CDR2 SYDVKM. CDR3 nucleotide sequence: TGTGCCAGCAAACGGGCCCGACAGGGACACTCACCCCTCCACTTT. It translates to CASKRARQGHSPLHF.

V is TRBV13 and J is TRBJ2-5; D possibly corresponds to TRBD1 (5 bases). The V gene lost 5 bases and the J gene lost 0 bases, with 10 bases spanning the gap. In germline, CDR1 is PRHDT, CDR2 FYEKMQ (reference sequence). The CDR3 spans 14 residues. The CDR3 bases are TGTGCCAGCAGCCACGGCAGGGACCAAGAGACCCAGTACTTC. It codes for CASSHGRDQETQYF.

This clonotype was counted ten times or more. The chain couples TRBV29-1 to TRBJ1-2; D remains unclear. The V gene's germline CDR1 is SQVTM and CDR2 ANQGSEA. V lost 6 bases to trimming and J lost 0 bases, with 14 bases between them. CDR3 length equals 14 residues. The CDR3 here is CSVARRLANYGYTF. The DNA for the CDR3 is TGCAGCGTGGCCCGACGGCTAGCTAACTATGGCTACACCTTC.

This clonotype was detected only a few times. The rearrangement joins TRBV7-2 to TRBJ2-3, with unresolved D. Between the trimmed V and J ends, which lost 3 bases and 0 bases, there was a span of 10 bases. This CDR3 comprises 15 residues. From germline, CDR1 is SGHTA and CDR2 FQGNSA. The CDR3 sequence is CASSFEDSSTDTQYF. Here the CDR3 DNA reads TGTGCCAGCAGCTTTGAAGACTCCAGCACAGATACGCAGTATTTT. Supplemented by reference TRBV7-2 and TRBJ2-3, the full variable domain reads GAGVSQSPSNKVTEKGKDVELRCDPISGHTALYWYRQSLGQGLEFLIYFQGNSAPDKSGLPSDRFSAERTGGSVSTLTIQRTQQEDSAVYLCASSFEDSSTDTQYFGPGTRLTVL.

V is TRBV12-3 or TRBV12-4 and J is TRBJ1-5; 8 bases line up with TRBD1. The CDR3 has 16 residues. V was pared by 0 bases and J by 11 bases, with 12 bases of the junction left unmatched. CDR3 sequence reads: CASSLAVPAGGRAQHF. CDR3 DNA: TGTGCCAGCAGTTTAGCAGTGCCGGCAGGGGGCAGGGCCCAGCATTTT.

This clonotype was seen more than once but under ten times. The chain uses TRBV5-1 and TRBJ1-2; 7 bases are shared with TRBD1. Germline-derived CDR1 and CDR2 are SGHRS and YFSETQ. This CDR3 has 15 residues. V was pared by 0 bases and J by 2 bases, with 4 bases of the junction left unmatched. CDR3 nucleotide sequence: TGCGCCAGCAGCTTGGGGGAGGACAGGAACTATGGCTACACCTTC. It codes for CASSLGEDRNYGYTF.

This clonotype was observed a handful of times. J is TRBJ2-6 and V is TRBV9; unclear D gene. Germline CDR1 reads SGDLS; CDR2 reads YYNGEE. The V end was cut by 0 bases, the J end by 1 base, with 8 bases between. The CDR3 runs to 16 residues. CDR3 residues: CASSVVLSSGANVLTF. The CDR3 coding sequence is TGTGCCAGCAGCGTAGTACTGTCGTCTGGGGCCAACGTCCTGACTTTC.

This chain connects TRBV20-1 to TRBJ2-7, with a tentative D call TRBD1 (6 bases). Looked up from germline, CDR1 is DFQATT and CDR2 is SNEGSKA (reference sequence). The CDR3 loop spans 15 amino acids. V lost 0 bases and J 0 bases, leaving 12 bases between the germline ends. The CDR3 loop is CSARDAGESSYEQYV. DNA of the CDR3: TGCAGTGCTAGAGACGCAGGGGAGAGCTCCTACGAGCAGTACGTC.

This clonotype appeared a few times. This chain links TRBV20-1 with TRBJ1-2; D is perhaps TRBD1 (5 bases). Per the germline V gene, CDR1 is DFQATT and CDR2 is SNEGSKA (reference sequence). This CDR3 has 14 amino acids. Trimming took 3 bases from V and 8 from J, leaving 19 bases between them. CDR3 sequence: CSASKGQAGNGYTF. The CDR3 nucleotides read TGCAGTGCTAGCAAAGGTCAGGCAGGGAACGGCTACACCTTC.

The chain combines TRBV27 with TRBJ1-6, with a tentative D call TRBD1 (5 bases). Germline V gives CDR1 MNHEY, CDR2 SMNVEV (reference sequence). Deletions cut 9 bases from V and 3 bases from J, with 9 bases between. The CDR3 has 13 residues. CDR3 in amino acids: CASQGFYNSPLHF. The CDR3 coding sequence is TGTGCCAGTCAGGGCTTCTATAATTCACCCCTCCACTTT.

V and J are TRBV24-1 and TRBJ2-1; 10 bases are a match to TRBD1. Germline CDR1 KGHDR, CDR2 SFDVKD. V shed 7 bases and J 9 bases; nucleotides not matched to a gene: 5. This CDR3 has 13 residues. The chain's CDR3 is CATRQGQGFEQFF. The CDR3 nucleotides are TGTGCCACCAGACAGGGACAGGGGTTTGAGCAGTTCTTC.